The 25 T cell receptor beta chains given below trace back to one sample, sequenced in a study of T cell responses to AZD1222 COVID-19 vaccine. Here immunoSEQ multiplex PCR was the method, and the copy in TCRdb shows in-frame clones only, minus some. The sample holds 85,000 to 130,000 clones; 90% are singletons and the top ten take 5% to 6%. The source was peripheral blood, collected on day 0 of AZD1222 vaccination. The source of these receptors is an adult in good health.

The V gene is TRBV18, the J gene TRBJ1-5; D remains ambiguous. The CDR3 is made up of 12 amino acids. Germline V gene data show CDR1 as KGHSH and CDR2 as LQKENI. V lost 9 bases, J lost 4 bases, and 10 bases lay in between. The CDR3 sequence: CASSQRNQPQHF. For the CDR3, the DNA is TGTGCCAGTTCGCAGAGAAATCAGCCCCAGCATTTT.

The J gene is TRBJ1-1, the V gene TRBV7-9; possible D gene TRBD1, 5 bases. This CDR3 contains 14 residues. CDR1 and CDR2 from the germline V gene are SEHNR and FQNEAQ (reference sequence). Trimming shortened V by 3 bases and J by 0 bases, and 8 bases separated the two germline ends. The CDR3 nucleotides are TGTGCCAGCAGCTTCGGGGGTTTGAACACTGAAGCTTTCTTT. Translation gives CASSFGGLNTEAFF.

The chain has TRBV19 and TRBJ2-3; D gene ambiguous. The germline V gene has CDR1 LNHDA and CDR2 SQIVND (reference sequence). The CDR3 consists of 14 residues. V was cut by 2 bases and J by 2 bases, with 8 bases left in between. This CDR3 reads CASSIRSTTDTQYF. The CDR3, as DNA: TGTGCCAGTAGTATAAGGTCTACCACAGATACGCAGTATTTT.

In DNA, the CDR3 is TGTGCCAGCAGTTTTAGCAGGAACACTGAAGCTTTCTTT. Its protein product is CASSFSRNTEAFF. The gene calls are TRBV12-3 or TRBV12-4 and TRBJ1-1; D gene uncertain. V was cut by 3 bases and J by 1 base, with 6 bases left in between. The CDR3 runs to 13 residues.

The gene calls are TRBV19 and TRBJ1-2, with 7 bases that match TRBD1. This CDR3 region has 14 residues. After removal of 3 bases from V and 2 bases from J, the junction contained 3 bases not matched to a gene. Germline CDR1 LNHDA, CDR2 SQIVND (reference sequence). The CDR3 nucleotides read TGTGCCAGTAGTATTATACAGGGGAACTATGGCTACACCTTC. Amino acids: CASSIIQGNYGYTF. The full variable domain, its missing parts supplied by reference TRBV19 and TRBJ1-2, is DGGITQSPKYLFRKEGQNVTLSCEQNLNHDAMYWYRQDPGQGLRLIYYSQIVNDFQKGDIAEGYSVSREKKESFPLTVTSAQKNPTAFYLCASSIIQGNYGYTFGSGTRLTVV.

The V and J genes are TRBV5-1 and TRBJ2-2; 8 nucleotides agree with TRBD1. This CDR3 spans 17 amino acids. V shed 4 bases and J 4 bases; nucleotides not matched to a gene: 12. Germline assignment: CDR1 SGHRS and CDR2 YFSETQ. This CDR3 reads CASSTQGAVFSTGELFF. The CDR3 bases are TGCGCCAGCAGCACCCAGGGGGCTGTCTTTAGCACCGGGGAGCTGTTTTTT.

The genes are TRBV6-5 and TRBJ2-3; D is perhaps TRBD1 (6 bases). This CDR3 comprises 14 residues. V was shortened by 3 bases and J by 1 base, with 8 bases between the two germline ends. The germline CDR1 and CDR2 sequences are MNHEY and SVGAGI. Here the CDR3 reads CASSYRTGTDTQYF. CDR3 in DNA: TGTGCCAGCAGTTATCGGACAGGCACAGATACGCAGTATTTT.

V is TRBV7-2 and J is TRBJ1-2, with D possibly matching TRBD1 (5 bases). The CDR3 length is 12 residues. Germline CDR1 is SGHTA and CDR2 is FQGNSA. Trimming took off 5 bases at V and 4 bases at J, with 8 bases between the two ends. The DNA of the CDR3 is TGTGCCAGCAGCCCCGACAGCTATGGCTACACCTTC. This encodes CASSPDSYGYTF.

The chain carries TRBV19 and TRBJ2-3, with 8 bases aligning to TRBD1. The trim removed 6 bases at V and 1 base at J, leaving 6 bases unmatched. CDR3 length: 15 amino acids. Germline CDR1 LNHDA, CDR2 SQIVND (reference sequence). This CDR3 is CASRNRGIGTDTQYF. The DNA of the CDR3 is TGTGCCAGTAGAAACAGGGGGATTGGCACAGATACGCAGTATTTT.

This clone was seen just once. The V and J genes are TRBV7-9 and TRBJ1-6, with D uncertain. The CDR3 has 15 amino acids. Germline V gene data show CDR1 as SEHNR and CDR2 as FQNEAQ (reference sequence). Trimming removed 2 bases from V and 0 bases from J, with 5 bases in between. The CDR3 DNA sequence: TGTGCCAGCAGCTTAAGGAGCTCCTATAATTCACCCCTCCACTTT. This encodes CASSLRSSYNSPLHF.

This chain joins TRBV24-1 and TRBJ1-2; D not resolved. Per the germline V gene, CDR1 is KGHDR and CDR2 is SFDVKD. This CDR3 is built from 14 residues. V was trimmed by 3 bases and J by 4 bases, leaving 11 bases between them. The chain's CDR3 is CATSDRGGFYGYTF. The CDR3 DNA reads as TGTGCCACCAGTGATCGGGGAGGGTTCTATGGCTACACCTTC.

This chain uses TRBV2 with TRBJ1-1; D not resolved. The CDR3 is made up of 10 amino acids. The V end lost 3 bases, the J end lost 4 bases, and 0 bases lay between the germline ends. Germline-derived CDR1 and CDR2 are SNHLY and FYNNEI. CDR3 loop: CASSDTEAFF. CDR3 coding DNA: TGTGCCAGCAGTGACACTGAAGCTTTCTTT.

The rearrangement links TRBV19 to TRBJ1-5, with D perhaps matching TRBD1 (6 bases). The CDR3 is 15 amino acids. CDR1 LNHDA and CDR2 SQIVND come from the germline V gene (reference sequence). V dropped 2 bases and J dropped 4 bases, with 12 bases sitting between them. CDR3 protein: CASSILQGTNQPQHF. The CDR3 DNA reads TGTGCCAGTAGTATATTACAGGGAACTAATCAGCCCCAGCATTTT.

DNA for the CDR3: TGTGCCAGCAGTCGCGGCTTCGAAGGAGTGTACGAGCAGTACTTC. Protein: CASSRGFEGVYEQYF. The J gene is TRBJ2-7, the V gene TRBV6-2 or TRBV6-3; D not resolved. The CDR3 spans 15 residues. Germline CDR1 is MNHEY and CDR2 is SVGEGT. V was cut by 5 bases and J by 4 bases, with 18 bases left in between.

V is TRBV4-3 and J is TRBJ1-1; D possibly corresponds to TRBD1 (5 bases). Germline V gives CDR1 LGHNA, CDR2 YSLEER. V lost 0 bases and J 4 bases, leaving 18 bases between the germline ends. The CDR3 has 17 residues. Here the CDR3 reads CASSQDKSGHVGTEAFF. DNA of the CDR3: TGCGCCAGCAGCCAAGATAAATCGGGGCACGTCGGCACTGAAGCTTTCTTT.

The chain's CDR3 is CASSYDGGGEQFF. The CDR3 DNA reads as TGTGCCAGCAGTTACGACGGCGGGGGTGAGCAGTTCTTC. The rearrangement joins TRBV7-2 to TRBJ2-1, with 7 bases lining up with TRBD2. This CDR3 contains 13 residues. Germline lookup yields CDR1 SGHTA and CDR2 FQGNSA. Trimming at V came to 6 bases and at J to 9 bases, leaving 8 bases not matched to a gene.

This chain uses TRBV29-1 with TRBJ2-2, with D perhaps TRBD1 or TRBD2 (5 bases each). V lost 7 bases and J lost 0, with 6 bases in between. The CDR3 length is 12 residues. Germline-derived CDR1 and CDR2 are SQVTM and ANQGSEA. DNA of the CDR3: TGCAGCGGGGGACCGAACACCGGGGAGCTGTTTTTT. It is translated as CSGGPNTGELFF.

This chain joins TRBV7-2 and TRBJ2-4; 7 positions match TRBD1. CDR1 is SGHTA, CDR2 FQGNSA, per germline. This CDR3 region has 12 residues. V was pared by 5 bases and J by 8 bases, with 3 bases of the junction left unmatched. CDR3 nucleotides: TGTGCCAGCAGCGACGACAGGGACATTCAGTACTTC. Its protein product is CASSDDRDIQYF.

The V gene is TRBV24-1, the J gene TRBJ2-5, with D uncertain. The V gene's germline CDR1 is KGHDR and CDR2 SFDVKD. Trimming left V 4 bases short and J 4 bases short, with 9 bases between. This CDR3 comprises 13 residues. The CDR3 DNA sequence: TGTGCCACCAGTGACCACCCTCGAGAGACCCAGTACTTC. Its protein product is CATSDHPRETQYF.

The chain combines TRBV19 with TRBJ2-1; 9 nucleotides line up with TRBD2. The V gene's germline CDR1 is LNHDA and CDR2 SQIVND (reference sequence). The trim removed 7 bases at V and 5 bases at J, leaving 3 bases unmatched. This CDR3 spans 13 amino acids. CDR3 bases: TGTGCCAGTAAGGGACTAGCTAACAATGAGCAGTTCTTC. Protein product: CASKGLANNEQFF. The variable domain in full, completed from reference TRBV19 and TRBJ2-1, reads DGGITQSPKYLFRKEGQNVTLSCEQNLNHDAMYWYRQDPGQGLRLIYYSQIVNDFQKGDIAEGYSVSREKKESFPLTVTSAQKNPTAFYLCASKGLANNEQFFGPGTRLTVL.

The V call is TRBV18, the J call TRBJ2-2; D is uncertain. This CDR3 comprises 16 residues. Trimming pared 3 bases from V and 1 base from J, leaving 12 bases between. Germline CDR1 reads KGHSH; CDR2 reads LQKENI. In DNA form, the CDR3 reads TGTGCCAGCTCACCCCCTGGACGGGTGAACACCGGGGAGCTGTTTTTT. Translated, it gives CASSPPGRVNTGELFF.

The chain carries TRBV5-4 and TRBJ2-1; D not resolved. V lost 4 bases to trimming and J lost 10 bases, with 12 bases between them. This CDR3 has 12 amino acids. Germline V gene data show CDR1 as SGHNT and CDR2 as YYREEE (reference sequence). Here the CDR3 DNA reads TGTGCCAGCAGCCCCTGGCTGGCGGAGCAGTTCTTC. This sequence encodes CASSPWLAEQFF. The full variable domain, in which reference TRBV5-4 and TRBJ2-1 provide the parts outside the CDR3, is ETGVTQSPTHLIKTRGQQVTLRCSSQSGHNTVSWYQQALGQGPQFIFQYYREEENGRGNFPPRFSGLQFPNYSSELNVNALELDDSALYLCASSPWLAEQFFGPGTRLTVL.

This chain connects TRBV20-1 to TRBJ1-1; D gene unclear. CDR1 and CDR2 (germline): DFQATT, SNEGSKA (reference sequence). This CDR3 has 14 residues. V was cut by 3 bases and J by 4 bases, with 15 bases left in between. The CDR3 DNA reads TGCAGTGCTAGTTCGATGGGAAAGGGCACTGAAGCTTTCTTT. Its protein product is CSASSMGKGTEAFF.

The chain combines TRBV9 with TRBJ1-1; D gene ambiguous. The CDR3 is 15 amino acids. V was pared by 4 bases and J by 5 bases, with 18 bases between. Germline V lookup: CDR1 SGDLS, CDR2 YYNGEE. CDR3 DNA sequence: TGTGCCAGCAGCCCCCATGAGGCTATCGGGACTGAAGCTTTCTTT. Encoded protein: CASSPHEAIGTEAFF.

This clone was detected only once. The CDR3 region has the DNA TGTGCCAGCAGTCGCTTCGGGCAGAACTACGAGCAGTACTTC. This sequence encodes CASSRFGQNYEQYF. The chain combines TRBV2 with TRBJ2-7; D is undetermined. Trimming cost V 5 bases and J 3 bases, with 14 bases left between them. The CDR3 extends over 14 amino acids. The germline gives CDR1 SNHLY, CDR2 FYNNEI.